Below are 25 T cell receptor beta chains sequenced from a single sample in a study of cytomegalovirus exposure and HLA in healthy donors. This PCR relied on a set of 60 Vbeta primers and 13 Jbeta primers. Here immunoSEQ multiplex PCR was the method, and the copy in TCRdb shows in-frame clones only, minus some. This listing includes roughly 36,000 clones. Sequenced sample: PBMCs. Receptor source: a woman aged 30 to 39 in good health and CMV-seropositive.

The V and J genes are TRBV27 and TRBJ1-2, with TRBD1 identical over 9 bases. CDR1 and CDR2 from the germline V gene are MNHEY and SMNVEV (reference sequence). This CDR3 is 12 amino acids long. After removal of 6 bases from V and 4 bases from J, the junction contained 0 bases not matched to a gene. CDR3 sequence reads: CASRGQGYGYTF. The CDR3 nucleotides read TGTGCCAGCAGGGGACAGGGCTATGGCTACACCTTC.

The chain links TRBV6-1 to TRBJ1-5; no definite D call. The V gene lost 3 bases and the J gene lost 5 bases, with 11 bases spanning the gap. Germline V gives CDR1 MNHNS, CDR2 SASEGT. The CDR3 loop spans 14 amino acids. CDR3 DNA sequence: TGTGCCAGCAGTGAGGCCGTGAAACATCAGCCCCAGCATTTT. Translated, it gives CASSEAVKHQPQHF.

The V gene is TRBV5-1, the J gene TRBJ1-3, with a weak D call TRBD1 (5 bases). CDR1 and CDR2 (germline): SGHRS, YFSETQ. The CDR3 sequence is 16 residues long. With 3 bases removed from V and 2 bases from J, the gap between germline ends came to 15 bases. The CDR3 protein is CASSSPGLGTGNTIYF. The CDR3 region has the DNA TGCGCCAGCAGCTCGCCGGGACTTGGGACTGGAAACACCATATATTTT.

The CDR3 sequence: CASSLGLGVLGFTDTQYF. In DNA, the CDR3 is TGTGCCAGCAGCTTAGGCCTCGGGGTCTTGGGGTTCACAGATACGCAGTATTTT. The rearrangement uses TRBV7-9 and TRBJ2-3; a weak D match, TRBD2 (5 bases). The V end lost 1 base, the J end lost 2 bases, and 19 bases lay between the germline ends. This CDR3 contains 18 residues. CDR1 is SEHNR and CDR2 is FQNEAQ in the germline V gene (reference sequence). Drawing the rest from reference TRBV7-9 and TRBJ2-3, the complete variable domain is DTGVSQNPRHKITKRGQNVTFRCDPISEHNRLYWYRQTLGQGPEFLTYFQNEAQLEKSRLLSDRFSAERPKGSFSTLEIQRTEQGDSAMYLCASSLGLGVLGFTDTQYFGPGTRLTVL.

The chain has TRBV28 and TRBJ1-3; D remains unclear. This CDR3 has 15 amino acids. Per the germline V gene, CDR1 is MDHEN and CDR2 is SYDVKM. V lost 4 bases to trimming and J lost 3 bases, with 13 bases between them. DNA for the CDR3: TGTGCCAGCAGTTCGGCGGAATCTGGTGGAAACACCATATATTTT. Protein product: CASSSAESGGNTIYF. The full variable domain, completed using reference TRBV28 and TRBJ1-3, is DVKVTQSSRYLVKRTGEKVFLECVQDMDHENMFWYRQDPGLGLRLIYFSYDVKMKEKGDIPEGYSVSREKKERFSLILESASTNQTSMYLCASSSAESGGNTIYFGEGSWLTVV.

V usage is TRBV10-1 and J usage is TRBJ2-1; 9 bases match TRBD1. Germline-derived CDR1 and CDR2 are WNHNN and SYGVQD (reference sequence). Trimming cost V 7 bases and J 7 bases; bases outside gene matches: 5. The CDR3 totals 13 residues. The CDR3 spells CASNNGQGNEQFF. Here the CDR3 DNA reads TGCGCCAGCAACAATGGACAGGGGAATGAGCAGTTCTTC.

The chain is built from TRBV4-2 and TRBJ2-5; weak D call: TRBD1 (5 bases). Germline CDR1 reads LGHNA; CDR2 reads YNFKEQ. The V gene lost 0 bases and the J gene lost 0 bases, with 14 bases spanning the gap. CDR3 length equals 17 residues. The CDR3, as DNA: TGTGCCAGCAGCCAAGATCAGAGCAGGGCGAACCAAGAGACCCAGTACTTC. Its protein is CASSQDQSRANQETQYF.

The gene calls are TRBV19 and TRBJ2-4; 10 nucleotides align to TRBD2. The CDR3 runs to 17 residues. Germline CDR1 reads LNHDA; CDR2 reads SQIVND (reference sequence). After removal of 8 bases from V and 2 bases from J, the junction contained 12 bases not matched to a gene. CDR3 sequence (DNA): TGTGCCAGTGGTTATAGCGGGGGGCGGTTCACCAAAAACATTCAGTACTTC. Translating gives CASGYSGGRFTKNIQYF.

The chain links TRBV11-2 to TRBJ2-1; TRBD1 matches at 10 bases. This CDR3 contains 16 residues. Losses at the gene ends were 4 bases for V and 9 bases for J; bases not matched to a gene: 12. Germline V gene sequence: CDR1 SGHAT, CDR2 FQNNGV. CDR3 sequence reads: CASSWWRDRGLSEQFF. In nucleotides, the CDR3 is TGTGCCAGCAGCTGGTGGCGGGACAGGGGACTTTCTGAGCAGTTCTTC.

CDR3 sequence (DNA): TGTGCCACTCGGACAGGGGGCCGTTACAATGAGCAGTTCTTC. Translating gives CATRTGGRYNEQFF. The genes are TRBV28 and TRBJ2-1; TRBD1 matches 11 bases. Per germline, CDR1 MDHEN and CDR2 SYDVKM. The CDR3 loop spans 14 amino acids. V was pared by 10 bases and J by 4 bases, with 6 bases of the junction left unmatched.

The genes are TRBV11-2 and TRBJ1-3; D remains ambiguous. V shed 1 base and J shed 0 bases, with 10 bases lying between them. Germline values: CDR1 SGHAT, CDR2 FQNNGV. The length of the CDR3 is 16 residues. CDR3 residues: CASSLALTISGNTIYF. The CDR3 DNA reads TGTGCCAGCAGCTTAGCGTTGACAATCTCTGGAAACACCATATATTTT.

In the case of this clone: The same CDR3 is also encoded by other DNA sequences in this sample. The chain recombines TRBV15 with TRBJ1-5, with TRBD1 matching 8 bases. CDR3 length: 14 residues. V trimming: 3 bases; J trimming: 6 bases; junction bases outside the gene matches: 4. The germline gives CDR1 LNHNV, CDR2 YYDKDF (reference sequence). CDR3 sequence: CATSRTGDFQPQHF. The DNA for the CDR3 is TGTGCCACCAGCAGGACAGGGGATTTTCAGCCCCAGCATTTT.

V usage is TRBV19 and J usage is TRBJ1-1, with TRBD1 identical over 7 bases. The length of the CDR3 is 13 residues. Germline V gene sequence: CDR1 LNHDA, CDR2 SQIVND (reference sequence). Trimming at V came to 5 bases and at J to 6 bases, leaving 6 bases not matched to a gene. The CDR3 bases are TGTGCCAGTAGTGAATGGACAGGAGCTGAAGCTTTCTTT. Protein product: CASSEWTGAEAFF.

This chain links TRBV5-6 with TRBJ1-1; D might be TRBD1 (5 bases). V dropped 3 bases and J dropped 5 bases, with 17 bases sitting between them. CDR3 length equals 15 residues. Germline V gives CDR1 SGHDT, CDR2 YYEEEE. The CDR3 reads CASSYGGGSGTEAFF. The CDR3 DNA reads TGTGCCAGCAGCTACGGCGGGGGGTCGGGAACTGAAGCTTTCTTT.

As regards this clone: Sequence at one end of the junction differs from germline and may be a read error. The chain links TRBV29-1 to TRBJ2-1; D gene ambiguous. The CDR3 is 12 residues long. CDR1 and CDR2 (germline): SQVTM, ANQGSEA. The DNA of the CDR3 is TGCAGCGTTGATCTGCAGTACAATGAGGAGTTCTTC. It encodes CSVDLQYNEEFF.

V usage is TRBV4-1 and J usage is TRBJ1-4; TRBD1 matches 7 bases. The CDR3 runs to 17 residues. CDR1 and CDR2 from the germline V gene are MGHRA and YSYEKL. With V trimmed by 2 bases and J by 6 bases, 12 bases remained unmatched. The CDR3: CASSQTFQQGRDEKLFF. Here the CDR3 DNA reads TGCGCCAGCAGCCAAACATTCCAACAGGGGAGAGATGAAAAACTGTTTTTT.

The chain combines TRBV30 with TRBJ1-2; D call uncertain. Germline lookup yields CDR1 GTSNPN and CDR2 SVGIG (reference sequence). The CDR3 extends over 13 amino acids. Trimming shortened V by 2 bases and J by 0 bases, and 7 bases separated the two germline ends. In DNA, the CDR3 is TGTGCCTGGAGTTTATCTACTAACTATGGCTACACCTTC. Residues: CAWSLSTNYGYTF.

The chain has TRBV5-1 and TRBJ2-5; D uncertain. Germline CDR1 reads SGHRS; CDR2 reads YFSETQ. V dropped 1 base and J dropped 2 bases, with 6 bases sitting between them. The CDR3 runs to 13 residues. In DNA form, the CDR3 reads TGCGCCAGCAGCTTGTCTTATCAAGAGACCCAGTACTTC. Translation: CASSLSYQETQYF.

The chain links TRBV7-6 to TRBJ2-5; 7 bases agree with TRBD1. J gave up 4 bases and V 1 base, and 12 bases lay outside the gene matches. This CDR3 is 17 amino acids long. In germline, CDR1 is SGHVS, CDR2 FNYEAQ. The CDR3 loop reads CASSLVLSRTGAETQYF. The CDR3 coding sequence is TGTGCCAGCAGCTTAGTGCTTTCTCGGACAGGAGCAGAGACCCAGTACTTC.

The CDR3 coding sequence is TGTGCCAGCAGCTTGGTGGAGGAGACCCAGTACTTC. This codes for CASSLVEETQYF. The chain links TRBV7-9 to TRBJ2-5; no firm D call. The CDR3 has 12 amino acids. Trimming removed 3 bases at V and 5 bases at J, with 7 bases between. The V gene's germline CDR1 is SEHNR and CDR2 FQNEAQ (reference sequence). Full variable domain (remainder filled in from reference TRBV7-9 and TRBJ2-5): DTGVSQNPRHKITKRGQNVTFRCDPISEHNRLYWYRQTLGQGPEFLTYFQNEAQLEKSRLLSDRFSAERPKGSFSTLEIQRTEQGDSAMYLCASSLVEETQYFGPGTRLLVL.

CDR3 protein: CASSIPLGDRRSTDTQYF. For the CDR3, the DNA is TGTGCCAGCAGCATACCCCTGGGGGACAGGAGAAGCACAGATACGCAGTATTTT. This chain links TRBV5-8 with TRBJ2-3; 8 nucleotides align to TRBD1. The germline V gene has CDR1 SGHTS and CDR2 YDEGEE. The length of the CDR3 is 18 residues. Trimming at V came to 4 bases and at J to 0 bases, leaving 13 bases not matched to a gene. The whole variable domain, filled in from reference TRBV5-8 and TRBJ2-3, reads EAGVTQSPTHLIKTRGQQATLRCSPISGHTSVYWYQQALGLGLQFLLWYDEGEERNRGNFPPRFSGRQFPNYSSELNVNALELEDSALYLCASSIPLGDRRSTDTQYFGPGTRLTVL.

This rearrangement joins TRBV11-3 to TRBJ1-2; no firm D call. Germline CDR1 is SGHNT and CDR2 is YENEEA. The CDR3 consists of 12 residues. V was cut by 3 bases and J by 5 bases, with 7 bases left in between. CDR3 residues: CASSLGDYGYTF. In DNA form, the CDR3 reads TGTGCCAGCAGCTTGGGAGATTATGGCTACACCTTC.

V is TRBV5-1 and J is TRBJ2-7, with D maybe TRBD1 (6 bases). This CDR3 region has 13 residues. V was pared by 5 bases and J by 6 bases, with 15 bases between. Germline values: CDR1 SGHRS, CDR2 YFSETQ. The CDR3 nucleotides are TGCGCCAGCAGATCAGACTCACAGGGCGAGCAGTACTTC. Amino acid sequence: CASRSDSQGEQYF.

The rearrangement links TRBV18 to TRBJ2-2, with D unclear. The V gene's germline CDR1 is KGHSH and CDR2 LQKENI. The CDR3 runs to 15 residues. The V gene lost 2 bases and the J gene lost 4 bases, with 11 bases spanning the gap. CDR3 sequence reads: CASSPAREVTGELFF. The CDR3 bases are TGTGCCAGCTCACCAGCCCGAGAAGTCACCGGGGAGCTGTTTTTT.

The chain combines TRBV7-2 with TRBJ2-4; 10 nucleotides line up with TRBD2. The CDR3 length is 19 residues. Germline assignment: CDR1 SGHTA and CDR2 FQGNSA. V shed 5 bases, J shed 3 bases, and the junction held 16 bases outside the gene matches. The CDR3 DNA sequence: TGTGCCAGCAGCGGACGCGGTACTAGCGGGGCGCCTGGCAAAAACATTCAGTACTTC. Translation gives CASSGRGTSGAPGKNIQYF.